The 12 T cell receptor beta chains reported below all come from one sample, sequenced in a study of cytomegalovirus exposure and HLA in healthy donors. The study ran its PCR with 60 Vbeta and 13 Jbeta primers. TCRdb keeps only in-frame clones here, not all; method: immunoSEQ multiplex PCR. The sample has 150,000 to 200,000 clones; 77% are singletons. The sample was PBMCs. The receptors stem from a woman in her thirties in good health and CMV-seronegative.

The gene calls are TRBV6-5 and TRBJ2-7; 7 nucleotides match TRBD2. The CDR3 runs 14 residues. Germline lookup yields CDR1 MNHEY and CDR2 SVGAGI. The junction had 4 bases not matched to a gene; V was cut back by 3 bases and J by 2 bases. CDR3 region: CASSYGGRPYEQYF. The DNA of the CDR3 is TGTGCCAGCAGTTATGGCGGGAGACCCTACGAGCAGTACTTC.

This chain links TRBV2 with TRBJ2-7, with 8 bases matching TRBD1. Germline CDR1 and CDR2: SNHLY and FYNNEI. After removal of 3 bases from V and 6 bases from J, the junction contained 4 bases not matched to a gene. The CDR3 has 13 amino acids. The CDR3 sequence is CASSDRGRAEQYF. In DNA, the CDR3 is TGTGCCAGCAGTGACAGGGGGCGGGCCGAGCAGTACTTC.

DNA for the CDR3: TGTGCCACCAGCGAGGAACCCCAACCAGCCTACGAGCAGTACTTC. Amino acid sequence: CATSEEPQPAYEQYF. The genes are TRBV15 and TRBJ2-7; D is undetermined. Germline CDR1 and CDR2: LNHNV and YYDKDF (reference sequence). The V end was cut by 5 bases, the J end by 2 bases, with 16 bases between. The CDR3 has 15 amino acids.

This sequence joins TRBV5-1 and TRBJ2-2; 7 bases fit TRBD2. This CDR3 is built from 15 residues. V gave up 0 bases and J gave up 5 bases; unmatched junction bases: 4. Germline CDR1 and CDR2: SGHRS and YFSETQ. DNA for the CDR3: TGCGCCAGCAGCTTGGAGGTTAGCGGGACCGGGGAGCTGTTTTTT. Its protein product is CASSLEVSGTGELFF.

CDR3 region: CASSDVVGRSPLHF. The CDR3 DNA reads as TGTGCCAGCAGTGACGTTGTCGGGAGGTCACCCCTCCACTTT. The chain employs TRBV6-4 and TRBJ1-6; D is unresolved. V was pared by 2 bases and J by 10 bases, with 12 bases between. Germline-derived CDR1 and CDR2 are MRHNA and SNTAGT. This CDR3 region has 14 residues.

V is TRBV30 and J is TRBJ2-1; a possible D gene is TRBD2 (5 bases). This CDR3 is 15 amino acids long. Germline V gene lookup returns CDR1 GTSNPN and CDR2 SVGIG (reference sequence). V was clipped by 2 bases and J by 8 bases, with 19 bases between them. CDR3 sequence (DNA): TGTGCCTGGAGTTCTCAATTAGTCGGGGTGGATGAGCAGTTCTTC. This sequence encodes CAWSSQLVGVDEQFF.

This clone was detected a few times. The rearrangement links TRBV19 to TRBJ1-2; D possibly corresponds to TRBD1 (6 bases). The CDR3 extends over 13 amino acids. The V end lost 8 bases, the J end lost 2 bases, and 12 bases lay between the germline ends. Germline CDR1 is LNHDA and CDR2 is SQIVND (reference sequence). CDR3: CASAAGHNYGYTF. The DNA of the CDR3 is TGTGCCAGTGCAGCGGGACACAACTATGGCTACACCTTC.

The chain uses TRBV4-3 and TRBJ2-3; TRBD2 matches at 9 bases. Germline trimming cut 3 bases from V and 4 bases from J; bases unmatched to any gene: 5. Germline CDR1 is LGHNA and CDR2 is YSLEER. CDR3 length: 15 amino acids. The CDR3 nucleotides are TGCGCCAGCAGCCAGGCTAGCGGGATGTCAGATACGCAGTATTTT. Translated, it gives CASSQASGMSDTQYF.

The genes are TRBV6-1 and TRBJ1-4; 7 nucleotides align to TRBD1. Germline CDR1 reads MNHNS; CDR2 reads SASEGT. The V and J ends lost 5 bases and 7 bases, in that order; junction bases with no gene match: 7. The CDR3 extends over 14 amino acids. In DNA, the CDR3 is TGTGCCAGCAGTAGGCCTCAGGGGGGTGAAAAACTGTTTTTT. Its protein product is CASSRPQGGEKLFF.

The V call is TRBV19, the J call TRBJ2-7; D gene uncertain. The CDR3 spans 16 residues. The germline CDR1 and CDR2 sequences are LNHDA and SQIVND (reference sequence). The germline V and J ends were trimmed by 5 bases and 5 bases, with 22 bases remaining between them. The DNA of the CDR3 is TGTGCCAGTAGTCTTGCCCCTTATGGTCAGTCAGACGAGCAGTACTTC. Amino acid sequence: CASSLAPYGQSDEQYF.

The J gene is TRBJ2-3, the V gene TRBV28; D may be TRBD1 (5 bases). Per germline, CDR1 MDHEN and CDR2 SYDVKM. The germline V and J ends were trimmed by 1 base and 0 bases, with 8 bases remaining between them. The CDR3 covers 15 residues. The DNA for the CDR3 is TGTGCCAGCAGTTTATACAGGCTAAGCACAGATACGCAGTATTTT. Translating gives CASSLYRLSTDTQYF.

The count of this clone is one. The chain employs TRBV6-5 and TRBJ2-2; tentative D call: TRBD1 (5 bases). In germline, CDR1 is MNHEY, CDR2 SVGAGI. Deletions cut 2 bases from V and 3 bases from J, with 10 bases between. The CDR3 runs to 15 residues. The CDR3 nucleotides are TGTGCCAGCAGTTACGAAGGGGCAGACACCGGGGAGCTGTTTTTT. Translation gives CASSYEGADTGELFF.